This T cell receptor (beta chain) emerged from a study of post-analysis software for immune sequencing data. On the study more broadly: Progressive-relapsing, secondary progressive and relapsing-remitting multiple sclerosis were among the disease courses included. The study's findings and limits: F measure grouped same-batch samples tightly together. Patients had higher frequencies than controls of four to six TRBV segments, including TRBV5-6, TRBV5-1 and TRBV20-1. A significant reduction in normalized Chao1 diversity was observed in multiple sclerosis patients versus controls.

Unique molecular identifiers had been added to the TCR beta cDNA libraries. The T cell input of roughly 0.9 to 11 million gave about half a million cDNA molecules. One entry per CDR3 protein, called by TCRdb with MiXCR from the PCR reads. This sample has almost 700,000 distinct CDR3 sequences, with over 45% found just once. Germline lookup yields CDR1 DFQATT and CDR2 SNEGSKA (reference sequence). The CDR3 totals 14 residues. V was cut by 3 bases and J by 0 bases, with 9 bases left in between. This clonotype was recorded a few times. The antigen is undetermined. The material sequenced was blood. V usage is TRBV20-1 and J usage is TRBJ2-1; D unclear. The TCR was taken from a girl aged 2-15 years with multiple sclerosis. The CDR3 nucleotides read TGCAGTGCTAGTCAGGCTAGCTCCTACAATGAGCAGTTCTTC. This gives the protein CSASQASSYNEQFF.